The clone carrying this TCR beta chain came up a few times. Antigen unknown. The ends were cut back, 7 bases at V and 7 bases at J, with 20 bases in the middle. The CDR3 spans 14 residues. Per the germline V gene, CDR1 is SGHTA and CDR2 is FQGNSA. The sample comes from a study of beta chain features in type 1 diabetes. As for the study in general: Analysis included 100 million to 140 million sorted cells drawn from all samples.

The investigators reverse transcribed all of the isolated RNA, so they sequenced expressed TCRB transcripts. Clones were read by immunoSEQ multiplex PCR, and TCRdb kept only the in-frame ones, dropping some. The data hold approximately 250,000 clones, with approximately 10% observed a single time. Broader study findings: All four CD4+ subsets from Type 1 diabetes patients carried moderately but significantly shorter TCRB CDR3s. The cDNA sequencing approach could over-represent high-TCR-expressing cells. PCR might preferentially amplify shorter templates, equally in patients and controls.

The receptor was isolated from a man aged 30 to 39 with type 1 diabetes. The material sequenced was naive CD4+ T cells from blood. The gene calls are TRBV7-2 and TRBJ2-7; perhaps TRBD1 as D (6 bases). CDR3 nucleotide sequence: TGTGCCAGCAAATCAGAGAAACAGGGCCTAGAGCAGTACTTC. Translating gives CASKSEKQGLEQYF.